These T cell receptor beta chains were read from a single sample in a study of T cells in Graves' hyperthyroidism and ophthalmopathy. MiXCR, run by TCRdb on the multiplex PCR reads, gives a single entry per CDR3 protein. This table holds 300,000 to 350,000 distinct CDR3 sequences, roughly 15% found once. Material: blood. The source of these receptors is a man under 40 with Graves' hyperthyroidism. The CDR3 runs from the conserved cysteine through the conserved F or W. Each record gives: V gene, clone size, J gene, D gene, CDR3 DNA, CDR3 protein. The D gene is left open where the match is weak. Clone size is given for some rows only: seen once, a few or many times, or a class if the clone is expanded.

TRBV5-6	NA	TRBJ2-7	TRBD1	TGTGCCAGCAGCTGGGGACAGGGGATAGTCGAGCAGTACTTC	CASSWGQGIVEQYF
TRBV6-1	many	TRBJ2-7	NA	TGTGCCAGCTCTCGCAGGGCTCGCGACGAGCAGTACTTC	CASSRRARDEQYF
TRBV27	NA	TRBJ2-4	NA	TGTGCCAGCAGACCGATCCAAGGTGGGCCAAAAAACATTCAGTACTTC	CASRPIQGGPKNIQYF
TRBV6-2/TRBV6-3	once	TRBJ1-1	NA	TGTGCCAGCAGTGGGTATCAAGGGGGTAGCACTGAAGCTTTCTTT	CASSGYQGGSTEAFF
TRBV30	many	TRBJ1-4	NA	TGTGCCTGGAGTGTACTACCCGGGCGGAATGAAAAACTGTTTTTT	CAWSVLPGRNEKLFF
TRBV19	NA	TRBJ2-2	NA	TGTGCCAGTAGTAGACAACAGGGTTCCACCGGGGAGCTGTTTTTT	CASSRQQGSTGELFF
TRBV5-1	many	TRBJ2-7	NA	TGCGCCAGCAGCGCGGGAAGAACCTACGAGCAGTACTTC	CASSAGRTYEQYF
TRBV27	many	TRBJ2-7	NA	TGTGCCAGCAGTACGCTCCCCCCGGACAGTGGGACCTACGAGCAGTACTTC	CASSTLPPDSGTYEQYF
TRBV27	few	TRBJ1-1	TRBD1	TGTGCCAGCAGTTTGAGGGGGCTAGGGACTGAAGCTTTCTTT	CASSLRGLGTEAFF
TRBV20-1	NA	TRBJ2-1	NA	TGCAGTGCTAGTCAGGGAGGCTTTTACAATGAGCAGTTCTTC	CSASQGGFYNEQFF
TRBV20-1	NA	TRBJ1-5	TRBD1	TGCAGTGCTGAAAGACAGGGTCCGCCCCAGCATTTT	CSAERQGPPQHF
TRBV5-1	few	TRBJ2-5	TRBD1	TGCGCCAGCAGCACGGGACAGGGCGGGGAGACCCAGTACTTC	CASSTGQGGETQYF
TRBV10-3	many	TRBJ1-5	NA	TGTGCCATCACAGGGAGTTGGGATCAGCCCCAGCATTTT	CAITGSWDQPQHF
TRBV18	NA	TRBJ2-3	NA	TGTGCCAGCACTGACGGGGTCGGTTCAACAGATACGCAGTATTTT	CASTDGVGSTDTQYF
TRBV12-3/TRBV12-4	NA	TRBJ1-2	NA	TGTGCCAGCAGTTTTAACGCTTATGGCTACACCTTC	CASSFNAYGYTF
TRBV10-3	few	TRBJ2-1	NA	TGTGCCATCCAAGATGGAGGGGGGAGCTCCTACAATGAGCAGTTCTTC	CAIQDGGGSSYNEQFF
TRBV20-1	NA	TRBJ2-1	TRBD2	TGCAGTGCTAGACCGGGACTAGCTATCTACAATGAGCAGTTCTTC	CSARPGLAIYNEQFF
TRBV4-1	NA	TRBJ2-1	NA	TGCGCCAACCGGGACTCCCGTTTGGGGGACTACAATGAGCAGTTCTTC	CANRDSRLGDYNEQFF
TRBV5-1	many	TRBJ2-1	TRBD1	TGCGCCAGCACAGGGACAGGGAAGGTTGAGCAGTTCTTC	CASTGTGKVEQFF
TRBV6-1	few	TRBJ1-1	NA	TGTGCCAGCGGCCGCTCAATAGCTTTCTTT	CASGRSIAFF
TRBV20-1	many	TRBJ2-1	TRBD2	TGCAGTCCCCGGACTAGCGGGACTAATGAGCAGTTCTTC	CSPRTSGTNEQFF
TRBV6-1	NA	TRBJ1-5	NA	TGTGCCAGCAGCACCGATTTAACGGGCAATCAGCCCCAGCATTTT	CASSTDLTGNQPQHF
TRBV18	few	TRBJ2-7	NA	TGTGCCAGCAGCACCAGCAAACGTGGCGAGCAGTACTTC	CASSTSKRGEQYF
TRBV5-1	few	TRBJ1-4	TRBD1	TGCGCCAGCAGCCTAGCACAGGGGACTAATGAAAAACTGTTTTTT	CASSLAQGTNEKLFF
TRBV7-8	NA	TRBJ2-7	TRBD2	TGTGCCAGCAGCTTATGGATGCGGGAGTCCTACGAGCAGTACTTC	CASSLWMRESYEQYF
TRBV28	few	TRBJ2-1	TRBD2	TGTGCCAGCAGCGACGGGACTAGACCTTACAATGAGCAGTTCTTC	CASSDGTRPYNEQFF
TRBV20-1	NA	TRBJ2-1	NA	TGCAGTGCTAGGGCAGACAGCTCCTACAATGAGCAGTTCTTC	CSARADSSYNEQFF
TRBV9	NA	TRBJ2-1	NA	TGTGCCAGCAGCGGCGGAGGTCATGAGCAGTTCTTC	CASSGGGHEQFF
TRBV4-1	NA	TRBJ1-6	TRBD1	TGCGCCAGCAGCCGAGATGGACAGGGGTCTTCACCCCTCCACTTT	CASSRDGQGSSPLHF
TRBV7-9	many	TRBJ2-4	NA	TGTGCCAGCAGCTCCCTGAGGGGTAGCAAAAACATTCAGTACTTC	CASSSLRGSKNIQYF
TRBV13	NA	TRBJ1-1	TRBD1	TGTGCCAGCAGCTCGTACCGGGACAGGGGGGTGAACACTGAAGCTTTCTTT	CASSSYRDRGVNTEAFF
TRBV20-1	few	TRBJ2-3	NA	TGCAGTGCTGTTTCCCGGGGGCAGTATTTT	CSAVSRGQYF
TRBV5-1	many	TRBJ2-3	NA	TGCGCCAGCAGCTTGATGCTCTCCCGCGATACGCAGTATTTT	CASSLMLSRDTQYF
TRBV12-3/TRBV12-4	NA	TRBJ2-6	NA	TGTGCCAGCAGTTCTAGGGGGACTGGGGCCAACGTCCTGACTTTC	CASSSRGTGANVLTF
TRBV6-1	many	TRBJ2-3	NA	TGTGCCAGCAGGTCTGTGGATACGCAGTATTTT	CASRSVDTQYF
TRBV14	NA	TRBJ2-1	NA	TGTGCCAGCAGCCAAGCAACCATCTACAATGAGCAGTTCTTC	CASSQATIYNEQFF
TRBV6-1	many	TRBJ2-7	NA	TGTGCCAGCAGTTTACCAAGCTCCTACGAGCAGTACTTC	CASSLPSSYEQYF
TRBV7-8	many	TRBJ2-7	TRBD1	TGTGCCAGCAGCCCCTGGACAGGCCCCGGCGCTTACGAGCAGTACTTC	CASSPWTGPGAYEQYF
TRBV27	NA	TRBJ2-7	TRBD1	TGTGCCAGCAGTTACGCCCCAGGGGGTACCTTCGACGAGCAGTACTTC	CASSYAPGGTFDEQYF
TRBV12-3/TRBV12-4	NA	TRBJ2-3	NA	TGTGCCAGCAGTGATGGGGAATCAGATACGCAGTATTTT	CASSDGESDTQYF
TRBV27	NA	TRBJ2-2	TRBD2	TGTGCCAGCAGTTTGGCTAGCGGGAAGACCGGGGAGCTGTTTTTT	CASSLASGKTGELFF
TRBV30	many	TRBJ2-1	TRBD2	TGTGCCGGGCAAGTGGGGGGGACCTACAATGAGCAGTTCTTC	CAGQVGGTYNEQFF
TRBV27	few	TRBJ1-1	TRBD1	TGTGCCAGCAGTTTATACGGGACAGGGGGAACTGAAGCTTTCTTT	CASSLYGTGGTEAFF
TRBV7-9	many	TRBJ2-3	NA	TGTGCCAGCAGCTTAGCGGGAGTGAGCACAGATACGCAGTATTTT	CASSLAGVSTDTQYF
TRBV20-1	few	TRBJ1-1	NA	TGCAGTGCTCCGCTACCGGGGCGCGGAGGCTCTGAAGCTTTCTTT	CSAPLPGRGGSEAFF
TRBV30	many	TRBJ1-1	NA	TGTGCCTGGAGCGCCGGGCGGGGTCCTGGCGCTGAAGCTTTCTTT	CAWSAGRGPGAEAFF
TRBV5-6	NA	TRBJ1-5	NA	TGTGCCAGCAGCTTGGCCGGTCGACAGGAGAATCAGCCCCAGCATTTT	CASSLAGRQENQPQHF
TRBV6-9	NA	TRBJ2-3	NA	TGTGCCAGCAGTTACGGGCGGTTAAGCACAGATACGCAGTATTTT	CASSYGRLSTDTQYF
TRBV3-1	NA	TRBJ1-5	TRBD1	TGTGCCAGCAGTAGAACAGGGGAGGCTCAGCCCCAGCATTTT	CASSRTGEAQPQHF
TRBV2	many	TRBJ1-5	TRBD1	TGTGCCAGCAGTGAAGAGGCAGGGGGGTACAATCAGCCCCAGCATTTT	CASSEEAGGYNQPQHF